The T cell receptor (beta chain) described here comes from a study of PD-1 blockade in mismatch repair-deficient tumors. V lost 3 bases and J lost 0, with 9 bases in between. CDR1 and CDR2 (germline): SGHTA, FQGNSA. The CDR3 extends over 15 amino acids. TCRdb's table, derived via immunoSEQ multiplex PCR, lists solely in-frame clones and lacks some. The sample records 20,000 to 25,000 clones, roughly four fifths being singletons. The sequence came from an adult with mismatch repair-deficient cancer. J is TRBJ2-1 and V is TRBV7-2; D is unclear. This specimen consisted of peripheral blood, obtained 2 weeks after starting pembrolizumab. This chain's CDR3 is CASSLAASSYNEQFF. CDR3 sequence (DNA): TGTGCCAGCAGCTTGGCAGCGAGCTCCTACAATGAGCAGTTCTTC. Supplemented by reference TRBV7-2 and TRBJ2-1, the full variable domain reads GAGVSQSPSNKVTEKGKDVELRCDPISGHTALYWYRQSLGQGLEFLIYFQGNSAPDKSGLPSDRFSAERTGGSVSTLTIQRTQQEDSAVYLCASSLAASSYNEQFFGPGTRLTVL.